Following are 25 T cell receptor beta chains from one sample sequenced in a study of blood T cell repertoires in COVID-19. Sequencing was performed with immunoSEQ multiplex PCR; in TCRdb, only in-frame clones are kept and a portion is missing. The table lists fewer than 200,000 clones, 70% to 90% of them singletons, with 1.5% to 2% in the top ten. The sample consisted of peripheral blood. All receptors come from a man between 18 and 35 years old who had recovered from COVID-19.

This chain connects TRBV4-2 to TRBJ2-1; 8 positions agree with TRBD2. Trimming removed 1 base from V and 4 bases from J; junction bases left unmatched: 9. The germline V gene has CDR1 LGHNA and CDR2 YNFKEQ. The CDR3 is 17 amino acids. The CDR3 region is CASSQGSTRGGYNEQFF. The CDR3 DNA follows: TGTGCCAGCAGCCAAGGATCTACGCGCGGGGGGTACAATGAGCAGTTCTTC.

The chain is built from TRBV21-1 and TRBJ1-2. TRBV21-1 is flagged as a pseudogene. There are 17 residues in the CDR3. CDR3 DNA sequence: TGTGCCAGCAGCAAAGTTGGCGGGTCTTTCTTCCCCTATGGCTACACCTTC. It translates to CASSKVGGSFFPYGYTF.

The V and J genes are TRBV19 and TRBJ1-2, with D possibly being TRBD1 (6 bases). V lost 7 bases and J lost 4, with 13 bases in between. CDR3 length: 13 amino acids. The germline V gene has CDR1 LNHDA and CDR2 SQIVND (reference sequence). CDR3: CASTGGQIYGYTF. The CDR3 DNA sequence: TGTGCCAGTACGGGGGGACAAATCTATGGCTACACCTTC.

The DNA for the CDR3 is TGTGCCAGCAGGGACCCGGGGACTAGCGGGATTTATGAGCAGTTCTTC. This codes for CASRDPGTSGIYEQFF. This rearrangement joins TRBV6-6 to TRBJ2-1, with TRBD2 matching over 13 bases. This CDR3 contains 16 residues. After removal of 6 bases from V and 8 bases from J, the junction contained 10 bases not matched to a gene. The germline CDR1 and CDR2 sequences are MNHNY and SVGAGI (reference sequence).

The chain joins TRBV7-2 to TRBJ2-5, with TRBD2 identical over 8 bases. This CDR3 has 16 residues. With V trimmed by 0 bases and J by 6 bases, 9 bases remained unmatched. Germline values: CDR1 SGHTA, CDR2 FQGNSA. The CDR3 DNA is TGTGCCAGCAGCTTAGCCACTAGCGGTGGGAAGCAGACCCAGTACTTC. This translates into CASSLATSGGKQTQYF.

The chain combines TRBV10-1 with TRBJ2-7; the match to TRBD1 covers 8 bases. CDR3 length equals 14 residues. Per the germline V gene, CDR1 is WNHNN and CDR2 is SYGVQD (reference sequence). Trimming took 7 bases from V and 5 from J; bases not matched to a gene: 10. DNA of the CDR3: TGCGCCAGCACCCGACAGGGGACAGCAGACGAGCAGTACTTC. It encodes CASTRQGTADEQYF.

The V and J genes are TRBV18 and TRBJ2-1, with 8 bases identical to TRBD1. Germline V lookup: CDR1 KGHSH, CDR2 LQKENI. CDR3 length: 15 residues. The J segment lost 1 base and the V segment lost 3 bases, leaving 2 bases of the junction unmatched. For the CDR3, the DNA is TGTGCCAGCTCACCGAACAGGGGGTCCTACAATGAGCAGTTCTTC. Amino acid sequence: CASSPNRGSYNEQFF.

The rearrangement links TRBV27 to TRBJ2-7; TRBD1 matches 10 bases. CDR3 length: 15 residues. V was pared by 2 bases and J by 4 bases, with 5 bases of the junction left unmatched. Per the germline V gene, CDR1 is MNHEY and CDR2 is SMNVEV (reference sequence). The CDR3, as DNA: TGTGCCAGCAGTTTAGCGGGACAGGGGTGGTACGAGCAGTACTTC. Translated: CASSLAGQGWYEQYF.

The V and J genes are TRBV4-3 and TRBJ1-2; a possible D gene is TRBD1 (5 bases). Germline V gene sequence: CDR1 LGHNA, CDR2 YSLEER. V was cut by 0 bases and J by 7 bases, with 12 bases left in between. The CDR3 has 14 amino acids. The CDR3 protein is CASSQDQDIGGYTF. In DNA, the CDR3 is TGCGCCAGCAGCCAAGATCAGGACATAGGTGGCTACACCTTC.

Here the CDR3 DNA reads TGTGCCAGCTCACCACCGCGGGGGGTCCCCTACGAGCAGTACTTC. It translates to CASSPPRGVPYEQYF. J is TRBJ2-7 and V is TRBV18, with 8 bases lining up with TRBD2. Germline CDR1 reads KGHSH; CDR2 reads LQKENI. Trimming removed 0 bases from V and 2 bases from J; junction bases left unmatched: 3. The CDR3 consists of 15 residues.

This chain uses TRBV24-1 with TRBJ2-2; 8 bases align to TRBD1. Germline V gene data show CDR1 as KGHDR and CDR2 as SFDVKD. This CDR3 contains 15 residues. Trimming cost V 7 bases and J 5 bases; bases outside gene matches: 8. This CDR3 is CATRDDRGRTGELFF. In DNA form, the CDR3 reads TGTGCCACCAGGGACGACAGGGGAAGGACCGGGGAGCTGTTTTTT.

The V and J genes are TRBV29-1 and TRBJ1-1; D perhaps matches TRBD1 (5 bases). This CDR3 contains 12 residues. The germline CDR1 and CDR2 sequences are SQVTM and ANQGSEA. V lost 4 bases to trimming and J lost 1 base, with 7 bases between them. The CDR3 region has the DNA TGCAGCGTTGGGGGCTCGAACACTGAAGCTTTCTTT. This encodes CSVGGSNTEAFF.

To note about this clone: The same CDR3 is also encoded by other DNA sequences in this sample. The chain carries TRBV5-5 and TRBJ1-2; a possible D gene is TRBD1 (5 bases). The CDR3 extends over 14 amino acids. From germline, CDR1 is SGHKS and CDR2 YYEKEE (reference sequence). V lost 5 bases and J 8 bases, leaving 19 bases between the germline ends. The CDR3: CASRQQDIKGGYTF. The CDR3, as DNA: TGTGCCAGCAGACAACAGGACATCAAGGGGGGCTACACCTTC.

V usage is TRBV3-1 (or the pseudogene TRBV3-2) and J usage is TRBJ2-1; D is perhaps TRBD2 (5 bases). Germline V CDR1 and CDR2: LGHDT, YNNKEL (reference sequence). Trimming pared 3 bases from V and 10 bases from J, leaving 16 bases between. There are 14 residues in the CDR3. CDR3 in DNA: TGTGCCAGCAGCCACGTTGGTGAGCGAGGGGAGCAGTTCTTC. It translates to CASSHVGERGEQFF.

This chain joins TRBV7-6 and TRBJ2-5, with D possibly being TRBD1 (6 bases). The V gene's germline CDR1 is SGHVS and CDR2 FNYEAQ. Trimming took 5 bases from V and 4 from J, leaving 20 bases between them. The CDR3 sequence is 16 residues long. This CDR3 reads CASSISGTPSLETQYF. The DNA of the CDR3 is TGTGCCAGCAGCATCTCCGGGACACCCTCCTTAGAGACCCAGTACTTC.

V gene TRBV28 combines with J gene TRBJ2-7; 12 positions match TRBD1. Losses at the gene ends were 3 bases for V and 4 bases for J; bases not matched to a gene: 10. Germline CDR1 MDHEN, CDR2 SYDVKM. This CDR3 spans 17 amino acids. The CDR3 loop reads CASSLTPGTGGSYEQYF. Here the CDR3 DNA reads TGTGCCAGCAGTTTGACCCCCGGGACAGGGGGCTCTTACGAGCAGTACTTC.

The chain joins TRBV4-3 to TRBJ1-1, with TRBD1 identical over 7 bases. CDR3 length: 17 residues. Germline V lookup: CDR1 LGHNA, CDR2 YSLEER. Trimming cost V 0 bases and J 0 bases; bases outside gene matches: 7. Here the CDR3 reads CASSQDGETGLNTEAFF. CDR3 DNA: TGCGCCAGCAGCCAAGATGGCGAGACAGGGCTGAACACTGAAGCTTTCTTT.

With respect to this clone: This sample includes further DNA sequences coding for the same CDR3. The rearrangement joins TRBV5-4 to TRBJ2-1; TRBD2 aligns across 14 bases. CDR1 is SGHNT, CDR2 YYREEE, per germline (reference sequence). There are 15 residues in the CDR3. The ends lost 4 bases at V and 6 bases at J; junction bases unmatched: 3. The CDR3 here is CASSPGTSGSNEQFF. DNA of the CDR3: TGTGCCAGCAGCCCGGGGACTAGCGGGAGCAATGAGCAGTTCTTC.

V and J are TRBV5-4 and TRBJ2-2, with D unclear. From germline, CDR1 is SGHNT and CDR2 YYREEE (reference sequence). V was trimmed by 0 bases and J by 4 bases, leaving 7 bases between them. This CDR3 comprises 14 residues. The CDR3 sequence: CASSLVPSTGELFF. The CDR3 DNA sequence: TGTGCCAGCAGCTTGGTCCCGAGCACCGGGGAGCTGTTTTTT.

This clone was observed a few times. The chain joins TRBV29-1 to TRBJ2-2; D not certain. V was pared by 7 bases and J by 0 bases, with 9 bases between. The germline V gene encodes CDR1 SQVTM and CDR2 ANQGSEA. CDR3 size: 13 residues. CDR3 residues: CSAQRANTGELFF. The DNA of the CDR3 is TGCAGCGCCCAGCGAGCGAACACCGGGGAGCTGTTTTTT.

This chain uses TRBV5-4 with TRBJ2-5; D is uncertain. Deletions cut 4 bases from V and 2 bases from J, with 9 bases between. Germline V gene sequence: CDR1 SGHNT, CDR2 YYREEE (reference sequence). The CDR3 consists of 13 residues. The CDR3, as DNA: TGTGCCAGCAGCCTTCAGATTCAAGAGACCCAGTACTTC. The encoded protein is CASSLQIQETQYF.

The CDR3 nucleotides read TGTGCCAGCAGTTTTAGCGGGAGTGGAACAGATACGCAGTATTTT. Protein: CASSFSGSGTDTQYF. The V and J genes are TRBV6-5 and TRBJ2-3, with 9 nucleotides matching TRBD2. Unmatched junction bases numbered 5, after V lost 4 bases and J lost 3 bases. Germline V gene sequence: CDR1 MNHEY, CDR2 SVGAGI. CDR3 length: 15 amino acids.

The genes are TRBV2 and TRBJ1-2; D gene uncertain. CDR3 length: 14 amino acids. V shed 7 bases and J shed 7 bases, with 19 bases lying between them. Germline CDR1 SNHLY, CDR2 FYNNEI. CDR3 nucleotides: TGTGCCAGCAAAACAGACCAGAGCAATAGTGGCTACACCTTC. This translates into CASKTDQSNSGYTF.

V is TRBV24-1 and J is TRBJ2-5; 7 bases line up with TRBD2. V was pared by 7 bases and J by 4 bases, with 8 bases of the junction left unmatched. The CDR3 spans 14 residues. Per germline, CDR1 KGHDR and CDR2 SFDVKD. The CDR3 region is CATRGTSVTETQYF. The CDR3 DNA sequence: TGTGCCACCAGAGGAACTAGCGTAACAGAGACCCAGTACTTC.

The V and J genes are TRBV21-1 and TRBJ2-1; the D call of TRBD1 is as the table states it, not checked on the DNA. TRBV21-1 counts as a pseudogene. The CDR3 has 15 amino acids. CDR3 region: CASSTHSGTYNEQFF. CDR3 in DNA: TGTGCCAGCAGCACCCACAGTGGTACGTACAATGAGCAGTTCTTC.